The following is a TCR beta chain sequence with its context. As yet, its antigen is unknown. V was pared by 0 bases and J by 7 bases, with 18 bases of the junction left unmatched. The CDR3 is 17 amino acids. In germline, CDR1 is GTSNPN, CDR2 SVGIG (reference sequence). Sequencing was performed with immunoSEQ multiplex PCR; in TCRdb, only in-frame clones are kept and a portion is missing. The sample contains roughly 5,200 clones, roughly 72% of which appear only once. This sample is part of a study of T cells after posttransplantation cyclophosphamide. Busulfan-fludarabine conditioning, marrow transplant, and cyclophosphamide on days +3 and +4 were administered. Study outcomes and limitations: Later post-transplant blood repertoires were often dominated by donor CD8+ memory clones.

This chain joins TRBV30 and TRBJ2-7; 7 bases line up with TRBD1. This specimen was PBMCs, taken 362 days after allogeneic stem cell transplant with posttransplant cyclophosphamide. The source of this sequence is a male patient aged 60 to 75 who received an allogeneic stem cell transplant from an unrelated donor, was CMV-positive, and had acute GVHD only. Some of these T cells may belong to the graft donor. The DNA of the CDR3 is TGTGCCTGGAGTGTACTTTTTCTCCGGACAGGCATTTTGGAGCAGTACTTC. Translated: CAWSVLFLRTGILEQYF.